The clone carrying this T cell receptor beta chain occurred a few times. The antigen remains unidentified. Universal primer sites and UMIs were introduced during 5'RACE template-switching synthesis of TCR cDNA. A single record per CDR3 protein comes from TCRdb applying MiXCR to the 5' RACE reads. The sample has a few hundred thousand distinct CDR3 sequences, roughly 8% seen once. V lost 0 bases and J lost 2, with 9 bases in between. Per germline, CDR1 SQVTM and CDR2 ANQGSEA. The CDR3 sequence is 14 residues long. The data derive from a study of T cells after yellow fever vaccination. Whole-study results and caveats: Though it reached lower strength, the secondary response hit its peak faster, day 5 versus 15.

The specimen comprised PBMCs, sampled approximately 40 days after the first yellow fever vaccination. The receptor comes from a man aged 18-30 years who received the YFV17D yellow fever vaccine. The genes are TRBV29-1 and TRBJ2-3; D is possibly TRBD2 (6 bases). CDR3 sequence reads: CSVEDRGNTDTQYF. CDR3 DNA: TGCAGCGTTGAAGATCGGGGGAACACAGATACGCAGTATTTT.